This paragraph covers one T cell receptor beta chain sequence. No cognate antigen has been identified for it. Per-base quality was not reported, and no clone a single base away is much larger than it. Libraries were prepared through 5' RACE. Sequencing was performed on a NextSeq 500. The TCR library protocol attached unique molecular identifiers to individual cDNA molecules to correct for sequencing error and PCR bias. TCR alpha and beta chains were both sequenced, and the abundances of alpha and beta sequences in each sample were closely correlated with each other. The paper's data handling went like this. Decombinator V4 was used to perform V gene, J gene and CDR3 annotation of TCR sequences. Expanded TCRs were defined as changing significantly between any two time points under a Poisson model with p below 0.0001. TCR abundances were normalised to the total number of TCRs sequenced in each sample and reported as counts per million. MAIT TCRs were defined by TRAV1-2 paired with TRAJ12, TRAJ20 or TRAJ33, and iNKT TCRs by TRAV10 paired with TRAJ18. VDJdb, accessed on 1 November 2021, was searched for TCRs annotated for CMV, EBV and SARS-CoV-2, and TCRs annotated for more than one antigen were excluded. The public sequencing data were trimmed at Q25 with fastp and processed into clonotypes with MiXCR by TCRdb, which kept only in-frame beta chains. For every CDR3 protein sequence, its rows merge into one entry that carries the most common genes and DNA. These V and J calls originate from TCRdb's pipeline instead of the authors' own analysis. For this sample there are approximately 32,000 distinct CDR3 sequences; approximately 5.8% appear just once. The ten largest account for about 7.3% of the sample.

Set within a cohort of healthcare workers in London, UK, this nested case-control study involved weekly PCR testing of nasopharyngeal swabs along with blood sampling. Healthcare workers were recruited between 23 and 31 March 2020, during the week of the UK lockdown, and were followed weekly for up to roughly 16 weeks. This sample was included in a study of early T cells in non-severe SARS-CoV-2 infection (dated by TCRdb to about 2021). A note on the overall study: Bulk RNA from unsorted whole blood was used for TCR sequencing, so alpha and beta chains could not be paired.

Study-wide conclusions, independent of this receptor: VDJdb matching was skewed toward anti-spike CD8 responses and likely underestimated virus-specific expansions, missing private and CD4 specificities.

V trim: 5 bases; J trim: 4 bases; unmatched bases: 15. Measured from the cysteine to the phenylalanine, the CDR3 is 18 residues long. Only the CDR3 DNA stays, 54 bases, in frame from base 1. CDR1 and CDR2, per the germline V gene (reference sequence), are SEHNR and FQNEAQ. The rearrangement combines TRBV7-9 with TRBJ2-2, with 8 bases matching TRBD1. Sequenced: whole blood. The origin of this receptor is an adult who was a healthcare worker with PCR-confirmed SARS-CoV-2 infection or an uninfected control (not recorded which). The DNA reads TGTGCCAGCAGCCAACCCGACTGGACAGGGTCGGGCACCGGGGAGCTGTTTTTT. The encoded protein is CASSQPDWTGSGTGELFF.